This T cell receptor beta chain was found in a study of cytomegalovirus exposure and HLA in healthy donors (dated by TCRdb to 2016 to 2017). Concerning the study at large: According to an earlier analysis of around 600 of the donors, roughly 180 million T cells yielded over 100 million unique TCR beta sequences and roughly 280 Gb of sequence data. Class I and class II HLA loci were covered by the typing at four-digit resolution. Donor age, sex, ethnicity and CMV serostatus were collected together with the repertoire data. In the later analysis, no new phenotypic data were used to find candidate immune exposures; instead, reliance was placed on TCR beta sequences and their occurrence across donors. The number of typed donors differed by locus: about 620-640 for A, B, C, DRB1 and DQB1; approximately 530 for DQA1; over 600 for DPA1; and around 490 for DPB1. An early release covering roughly 600 HLA-typed donors comprised about 290 gigabases of sequencing data and around 86 million unique TCR sequences. In an earlier analysis of a few hundred of the donors, high-throughput TCR beta sequencing was used to judge whether each TCR beta V gene segment behaved as functional or pseudogenic. To predict cytomegalovirus infection status, the study brought together high-throughput TCR immunosequencing, statistical association of individual TCRs with disease status, and machine learning. Among the roughly 390 genotyped donors, approximately 82% belonged to the genetic ancestry cluster associated with self-reported Caucasian donors. Among some 400 genotyped donors of the cohort, an average of approximately 200,000 unique TCR beta nucleotide sequences was sequenced per donor, of which about 19% were non-productive. Besides the first cohort of some 670 subjects, a separate validation cohort made up of 95 to 150 different subjects was used. In a later genetic analysis, genome-wide SNP genotypes for about three fifths of the 666 donors were used, and that subset was treated as a discovery cohort. To study patterns of TCR occurrence, a later analysis re-analyzed previously published TCR beta repertoires from just over 650 donors and added high-resolution HLA genotyping. The study used immunosequencing to profile the T cell repertoires of approximately 640 subjects and linked those repertoires to cytomegalovirus serostatus. Every repertoire in the discovery cohort had been generated on one and the same sequencing platform. The study aimed to test whether signatures of past pathogen exposure could be identified by cataloging public T cell receptors. About five DR-DQ haplotypes were treated as single units for association and clustering because of strong linkage in the cohort.

In the germline V gene, CDR1 corresponds to LGHNA and CDR2 to YNFKEQ. From cysteine to phenylalanine, the CDR3 is 16 amino acids long. This entry keeps only the CDR3 DNA: 48 bases, framed from base 1. Trimming accounts for 4 bases at V and 9 bases at J, while the number of junction bases matched to no gene is 13. Library preparation was by the immunoSEQ multiplex PCR assay. For the multiplex PCR, a mixture combining 60 forward primers for TCR Vbeta segments and 13 reverse primers for TCR Jbeta segments was used. The CDR3 region of rearranged TCR beta genes was amplified from genomic DNA with a multiplex PCR assay. The Illumina HiSeq System was used to sequence the amplified TCR beta libraries as 87-base-pair reads. In the source study's methods: Across the 600 to 700 repertoires, a later analysis counted 75 million to 90 million unique TCR beta chains, around 11 million of which were shared by at least two donors. Raw reads were error-corrected and collapsed into unique sequences with a nearest-neighbor algorithm that merged closely related sequences to remove PCR and sequencing errors. To assign V, D and J gene segments, CDR3 sequences were aligned to IMGT reference sequences. Each retained sequence needed at least a six-nucleotide match to both a V gene segment and a J gene segment. Rearrangements were called productive when the CDR3 lacked stop codons and stayed in frame with V and J; all others were non-productive. Following IMGT convention, CDR3 was defined as the stretch from the second conserved V-encoded cysteine up to the conserved J-encoded phenylalanine. In an earlier analysis of around 600 of the donors, sequences lacking an unambiguous match to a single V gene segment were excluded. An earlier analysis of about 600 of the donors called V segments functional above 56.7% productive rearrangements and segregating when the between-donor standard deviation exceeded 5%. To diagnose cytomegalovirus status from the catalog of TCR beta chain sequences, a statistical classification framework was built. In a later analysis, V and J genes were assigned by comparing TCR nucleotide sequences against IMGT/GENE-DB human TR gene sequences. Using the TCRdist pipeline, a later analysis assigned CDR3 sequences along with most-parsimonious VDJ recombination scenarios. In a later analysis, each TCR beta chain was defined by its CDR3 amino acid sequence together with its V-gene family, and reads lacking a unique V-gene family were excluded. A later analysis removed 450 to 600 highly shared, low-generation-probability nucleotide sequences to deal with suspected cross-contamination and a sequencing artifact. For each public chain, a later analysis derived a clonal expansion index from normalized ranks of inferred template counts within each repertoire. In a later analysis, generation probabilities were computed using a VDJ recombination model fitted to out-of-frame rearrangements, and the results were checked against IGoR. Hypergeometric tests were used in a later analysis to score TCR-TCR, TCR-HLA and TCR-CMV co-occurrence, with a repertoire-size bias correction applied to the TCR pairs. False discovery rates were estimated in a later analysis by permuting HLA or CMV assignments 20 times. In a later analysis, co-occurring TCRs were grouped with DBSCAN, and TCRdist sequence similarity was added when clustering was performed within HLA-allele-positive subsets. For co-occurrence clustering, repertoires with fewer than 30,000 or more than 120,000 public chains were excluded, along with four to six repertoires with anomalous nucleotide sharing. TCRdb mirrors the immuneACCESS table, restricted to in-frame sequences. Some clones are absent from its copies; in checked studies, under half trace to an unresolved V gene, and the reason for the others is unknown. V and J calls and clone size are those listed in that table; D and trimming were worked out from the DNA. The sample table contains roughly 150,000 clones; only one count was recorded for about 70% of them. The ten top clones hold about 10% of the sample.

In its sample, this clone was seen a few times. No antigen is known for it. It has no much larger one-base neighbor in the sample; base qualities were not kept. Paper-wide results and their limitations: Assigning TCR associations to individual alleles was difficult when HLA alleles, especially DR and DQ, strongly co-occurred. In a later genetic analysis, fewer N-insertions in productive TCRs were reported among donors in an Asian-associated ancestry cluster than the roughly 700-donor mean. In a later analysis, HLA-associated TCR beta chains showed more clonal expansion and lower generation probabilities than non-associated chains that were equally common. Cytomegalovirus status was reported to be diagnosed by the classifier with high specificity and sensitivity in both the original and validation cohorts. In vitro tests confirmed that a few of the cytomegalovirus-associated TCR beta chains recognize cytomegalovirus antigens. In a later analysis, TCR association rates were found to vary across HLA loci, with the most associated TCRs seen for DRB1 alleles and the fewest for HLA-C alleles. A further reported finding was that TCR beta sequences accurately predicted the HLA-A and HLA-B alleles for most subjects in the first cohort. In an earlier analysis of some 500 of the donors, most TCR beta V segments appeared in productive rearrangements about 90% or about 30% of the time, broadly matching IMGT annotations. Roughly uniform sequencing depth across donors was assumed in presence/absence analyses, although this assumption may not hold. The 87-base-pair reads could not distinguish some IMGT-functional V segments, including TRBV6-2 and TRBV6-3, so those segments were excluded. At a false discovery rate of 0.05, a later analysis linked 16,951 TCR beta sequences to specific HLA alleles. Correlated functional status among segregating V segments might be attributable to linkage disequilibrium, but an unknown experimental factor could not be ruled out. The study gave a list of some 150 TCR beta chains associated with cytomegalovirus. It was suggested by the authors that the approach could potentially be generalized to other disease states and immunological phenotypes. A group of highly shared sequence variants was considered likely to be a technical artifact of the sequencing pipeline. According to a later analysis, parvovirus B19, influenza, CMV and Epstein-Barr virus appeared linked to several top co-occurrence clusters. The cohort was sequenced for TCR beta chains only, and without alpha or paired-chain data the features that could be detected were limited. While some public TCRs were present in many individuals, most TCR sequences turned up only very rarely across donors. A later genetic analysis associated a missense DCLRE1C variant with V-gene and J-gene trimming of TCR beta chains, and an independent cohort replicated the association. Most CMV-associated TCR beta chains appeared to be HLA-restricted in a later analysis, and the HLA associations seemed to be driven largely by CMV exposure. For the cohort, immune exposure information was limited to CMV serostatus. Because counts were too low, some 16 rarely observed V segments, including chromosome 9 orphons, were excluded from the earlier analysis of under 650 of the donors. Because some donors lacked HLA typing at each locus, the association tests relied only on the typed subset.

The cohort consisted of fewer than 700 healthy bone marrow donors. At the time of sampling, every cohort member was nominally healthy, though immune exposures that went unrecorded were likely present. The donor was CMV seropositive and belonged to the group of more than 250 seropositive cohort members. A peripheral blood sample was provided by each donor, and peripheral blood mononuclear cells were used for TCR beta sequencing. Genomic DNA extraction from the blood cell samples was performed with the Qiagen DNeasy Blood Extraction Kit. The specimen was PBMCs. The rearrangement combines TRBV4-2 with TRBJ2-1; 9 bases in between match TRBD2. The sequence was collected from a man aged 30 to 39 in good health and CMV-seropositive. DNA sequence: TGTGCCAGCAGCCCCTTAGCGGGAGACCGCGTGGCTGAGCAGTTCTTC. Its amino acids are CASSPLAGDRVAEQFF.